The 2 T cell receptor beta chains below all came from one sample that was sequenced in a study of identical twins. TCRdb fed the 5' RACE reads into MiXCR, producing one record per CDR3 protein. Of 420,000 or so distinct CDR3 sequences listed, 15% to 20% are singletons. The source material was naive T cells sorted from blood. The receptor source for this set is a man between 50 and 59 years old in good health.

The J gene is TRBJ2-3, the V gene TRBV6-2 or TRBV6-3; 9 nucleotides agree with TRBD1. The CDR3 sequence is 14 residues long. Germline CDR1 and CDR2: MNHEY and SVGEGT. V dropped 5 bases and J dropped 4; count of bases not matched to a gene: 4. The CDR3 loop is CASSRTGDADTQYF. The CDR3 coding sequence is TGTGCCAGCAGTCGGACAGGGGACGCAGATACGCAGTATTTT.

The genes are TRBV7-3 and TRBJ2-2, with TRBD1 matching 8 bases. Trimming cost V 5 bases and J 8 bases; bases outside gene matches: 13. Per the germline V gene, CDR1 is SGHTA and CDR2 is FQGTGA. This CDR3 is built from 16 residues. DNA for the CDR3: TGTGCCAGCAGCAAGGGTCCGGCAGGGGGCCGTGGGGAGCTGTTTTTT. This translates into CASSKGPAGGRGELFF.